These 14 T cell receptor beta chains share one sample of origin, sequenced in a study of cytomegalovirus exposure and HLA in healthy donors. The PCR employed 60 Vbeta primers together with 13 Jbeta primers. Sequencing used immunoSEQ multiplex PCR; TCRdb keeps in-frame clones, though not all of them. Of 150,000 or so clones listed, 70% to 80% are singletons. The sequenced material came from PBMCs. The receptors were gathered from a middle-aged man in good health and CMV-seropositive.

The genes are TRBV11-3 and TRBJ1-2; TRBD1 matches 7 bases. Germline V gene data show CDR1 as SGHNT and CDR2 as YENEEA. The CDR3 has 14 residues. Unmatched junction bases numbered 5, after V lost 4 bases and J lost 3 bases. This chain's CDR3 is CASSSQGEDYGYTF. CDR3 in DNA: TGTGCCAGCAGCTCTCAGGGGGAAGACTATGGCTACACCTTC.

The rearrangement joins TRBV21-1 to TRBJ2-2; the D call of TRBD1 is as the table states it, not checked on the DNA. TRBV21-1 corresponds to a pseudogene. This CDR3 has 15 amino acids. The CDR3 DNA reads TGTGCCAGCAGCCCCCGGGACAGGAACACCGGGGAGCTGTTTTTT. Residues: CASSPRDRNTGELFF.

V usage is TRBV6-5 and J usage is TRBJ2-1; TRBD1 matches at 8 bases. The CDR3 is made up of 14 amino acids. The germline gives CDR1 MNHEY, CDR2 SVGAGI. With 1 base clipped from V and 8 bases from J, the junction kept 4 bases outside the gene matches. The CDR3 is CASSYWTGSHEQFF. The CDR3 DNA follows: TGTGCCAGCAGTTACTGGACAGGGTCCCATGAGCAGTTCTTC.

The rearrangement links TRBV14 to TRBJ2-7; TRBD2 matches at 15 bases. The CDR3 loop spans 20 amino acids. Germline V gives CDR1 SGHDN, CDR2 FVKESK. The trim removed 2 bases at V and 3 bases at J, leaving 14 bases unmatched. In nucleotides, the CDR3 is TGTGCCAGCAGCCAAACTGGGGGACTAGCGGGAGGACATCCTATCTACGAGCAGTACTTC. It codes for CASSQTGGLAGGHPIYEQYF.

The CDR3 DNA reads TGTGCCAGTAGTACCGGGACTAGCGGGAGTGAGACCCAGTACTTC. It encodes CASSTGTSGSETQYF. The genes are TRBV19 and TRBJ2-5; TRBD2 matches at 14 bases. The V gene end was trimmed by 4 bases and the J gene end by 5 bases; junction bases not matched to a gene: 3. Germline assignment: CDR1 LNHDA and CDR2 SQIVND (reference sequence). The CDR3 covers 15 residues.

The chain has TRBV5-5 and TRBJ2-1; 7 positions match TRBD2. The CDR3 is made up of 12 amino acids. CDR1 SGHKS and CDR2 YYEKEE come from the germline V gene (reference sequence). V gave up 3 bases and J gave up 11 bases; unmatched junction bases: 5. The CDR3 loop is CASSSSAGKQFF. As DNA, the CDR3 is TGTGCCAGCAGCTCCTCAGCGGGAAAGCAGTTCTTC.

CDR3 DNA sequence: TGTGCCAGCAGCTTGCGGGCGCAGAACACCGGGGAGCTGTTTTTT. Translation: CASSLRAQNTGELFF. This chain joins TRBV9 and TRBJ2-2; possible D gene TRBD2, 5 bases. From germline, CDR1 is SGDLS and CDR2 YYNGEE. The V and J ends lost 4 bases and 1 base respectively, with 11 bases between them. CDR3 size: 15 residues.

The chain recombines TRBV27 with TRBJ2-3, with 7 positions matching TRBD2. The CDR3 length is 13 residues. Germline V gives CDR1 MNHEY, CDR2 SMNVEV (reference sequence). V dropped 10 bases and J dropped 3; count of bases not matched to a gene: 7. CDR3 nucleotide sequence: TGTGCCACCCGGGACTACCGGACAGATACGCAGTATTTT. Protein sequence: CATRDYRTDTQYF.

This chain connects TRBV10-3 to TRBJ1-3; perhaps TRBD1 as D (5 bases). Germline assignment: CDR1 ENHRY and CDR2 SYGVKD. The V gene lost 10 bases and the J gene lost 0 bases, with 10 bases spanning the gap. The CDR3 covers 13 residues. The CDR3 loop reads CATQGTSGNTIYF. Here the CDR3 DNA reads TGTGCCACCCAGGGTACCTCTGGAAACACCATATATTTT.

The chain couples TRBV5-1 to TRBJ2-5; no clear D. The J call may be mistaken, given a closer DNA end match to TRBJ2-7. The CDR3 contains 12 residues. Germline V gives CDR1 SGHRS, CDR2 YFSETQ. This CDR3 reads CASSSRDYEQYF. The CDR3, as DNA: TGCGCCAGCAGCTCCAGAGACTACGAGCAGTACTTC.

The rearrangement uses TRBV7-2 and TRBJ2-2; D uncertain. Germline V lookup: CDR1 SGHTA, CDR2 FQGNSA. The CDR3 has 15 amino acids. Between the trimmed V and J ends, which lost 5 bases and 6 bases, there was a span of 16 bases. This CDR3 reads CASSAQPAWSGELFF. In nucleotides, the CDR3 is TGTGCCAGCAGCGCGCAACCCGCATGGTCCGGGGAGCTGTTTTTT. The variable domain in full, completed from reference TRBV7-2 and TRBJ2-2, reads GAGVSQSPSNKVTEKGKDVELRCDPISGHTALYWYRQSLGQGLEFLIYFQGNSAPDKSGLPSDRFSAERTGGSVSTLTIQRTQQEDSAVYLCASSAQPAWSGELFFGEGSRLTVL.

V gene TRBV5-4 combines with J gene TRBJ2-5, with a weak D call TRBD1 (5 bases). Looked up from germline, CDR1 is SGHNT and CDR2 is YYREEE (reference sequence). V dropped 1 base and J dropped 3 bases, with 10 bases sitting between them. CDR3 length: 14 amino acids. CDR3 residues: CASSLFAGKETQYF. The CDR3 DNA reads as TGTGCCAGCAGCTTGTTTGCAGGGAAAGAGACCCAGTACTTC. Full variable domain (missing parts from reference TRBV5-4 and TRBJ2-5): ETGVTQSPTHLIKTRGQQVTLRCSSQSGHNTVSWYQQALGQGPQFIFQYYREEENGRGNFPPRFSGLQFPNYSSELNVNALELDDSALYLCASSLFAGKETQYFGPGTRLLVL.

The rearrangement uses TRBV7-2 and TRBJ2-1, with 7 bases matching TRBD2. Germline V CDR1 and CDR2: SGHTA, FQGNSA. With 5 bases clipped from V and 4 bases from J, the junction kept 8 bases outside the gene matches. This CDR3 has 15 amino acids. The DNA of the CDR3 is TGTGCCAGCAGCCCGACCTGGGGGGGGTACAATGAGCAGTTCTTC. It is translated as CASSPTWGGYNEQFF.

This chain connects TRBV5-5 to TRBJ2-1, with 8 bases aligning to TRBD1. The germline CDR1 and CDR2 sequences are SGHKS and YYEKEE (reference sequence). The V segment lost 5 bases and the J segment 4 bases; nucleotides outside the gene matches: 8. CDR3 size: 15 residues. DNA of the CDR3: TGTGCCAGCAGTCCGGCAGGGGGCTTGTACAATGAGCAGTTCTTC. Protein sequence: CASSPAGGLYNEQFF. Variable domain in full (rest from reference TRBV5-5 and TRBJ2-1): DAGVTQSPTHLIKTRGQQVTLRCSPISGHKSVSWYQQVLGQGPQFIFQYYEKEERGRGNFPDRFSARQFPNYSSELNVNALLLGDSALYLCASSPAGGLYNEQFFGPGTRLTVL.